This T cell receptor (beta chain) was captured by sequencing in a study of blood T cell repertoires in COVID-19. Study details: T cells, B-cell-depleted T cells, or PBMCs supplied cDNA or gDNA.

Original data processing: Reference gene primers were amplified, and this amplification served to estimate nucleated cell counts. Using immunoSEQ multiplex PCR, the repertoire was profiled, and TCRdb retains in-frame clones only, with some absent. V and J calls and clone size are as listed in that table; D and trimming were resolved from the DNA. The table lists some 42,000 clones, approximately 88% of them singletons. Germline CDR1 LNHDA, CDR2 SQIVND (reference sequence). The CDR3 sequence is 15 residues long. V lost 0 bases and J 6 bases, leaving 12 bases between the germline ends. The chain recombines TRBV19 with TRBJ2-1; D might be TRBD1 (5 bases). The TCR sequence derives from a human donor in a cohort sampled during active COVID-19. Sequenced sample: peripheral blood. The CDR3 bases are TGTGCCAGTAGTATAGATAGGGGCCCGCGCAATGAGCAGTTCTTC. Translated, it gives CASSIDRGPRNEQFF.